The 16 T cell receptor beta chains listed next were all sequenced from one sample in a study of post-analysis software for immune sequencing data (dated by TCRdb to about 2015). Broader findings and caveats from the paper: Several TRBV segments, including TRBV5-6, TRBV5-1 and TRBV20-1, were significantly more frequent in patients than controls.

Receptors were amplified or captured by PCR. Sequencing was performed on an Illumina HiSeq 2500. To reduce PCR and sequencing biases, unique molecular identifiers were incorporated into the TCR beta cDNA libraries. TCRdb trimmed public reads at Q25 via fastp, called clones via MiXCR and kept in-frame beta chains. When rows share a CDR3 protein, they turn into one entry using the most common DNA and genes. This sample gives hundreds of thousands of distinct CDR3 sequences in total; roughly 50% of them show up just once. The leading ten clones occupy over 4% of the sample. Antigens for these TCRs are unknown. The sample comprised blood. The receptors were gathered from a girl aged 5 to 17 with multiple sclerosis.

This clonotype was counted between two and nine times. The chain couples TRBV12-3 or TRBV12-4 to TRBJ2-4, with D unclear. V was clipped by 7 bases and J by 1 base, with 8 bases between them. The CDR3 is 13 residues long. CDR3 region: CASTDGAKNIQYF. CDR3 DNA sequence: TGTGCCAGCACCGACGGGGCCAAAAACATTCAGTACTTC.

In regard to this clonotype: Its ends do not fully match the called genes, so a read error is possible. V and J are TRBV6-5 and TRBJ1-1, with 8 bases lining up with TRBD1. The CDR3 spans 14 residues. From germline, CDR1 is MNHEY and CDR2 SVGAGI. In nucleotides, the CDR3 is TGTGCCAGCAGTTACAGGACAGGGAACGCTGAAGCTTTCTTT. It is translated as CASSYRTGNAEAFF.

This clonotype was detected a few times. The gene calls are TRBV30 and TRBJ2-4; D is unresolved. The germline CDR1 and CDR2 sequences are GTSNPN and SVGIG (reference sequence). V was pared by 0 bases and J by 3 bases, with 6 bases between. This CDR3 contains 13 residues. CDR3 nucleotide sequence: TGTGCCTGGAGTGTACCAGACAAAAACATTCAGTACTTC. This codes for CAWSVPDKNIQYF.

This clonotype was counted once. The genes are TRBV11-2 and TRBJ2-6, with unresolved D. V lost 5 bases to trimming and J lost 3 bases, with 14 bases between them. The CDR3 consists of 16 residues. Germline CDR1 SGHAT, CDR2 FQNNGV. In DNA, the CDR3 is TGTGCCAGCAGCCAACCGCCGAGCTATGGGGCCAACGTCCTGACTTTC. It yields the protein CASSQPPSYGANVLTF.

The chain couples TRBV6-1 to TRBJ2-1; D perhaps matches TRBD2 (5 bases). Trimming took 8 bases from V and 7 from J, leaving 18 bases between them. Germline V gene lookup returns CDR1 MNHNS and CDR2 SASEGT. The CDR3 has 14 amino acids. CDR3 nucleotide sequence: TGTGCCAGCGCTCTTGAGCGGAGTGGGAATGAGCAGTTCTTC. Translated, it gives CASALERSGNEQFF.

This clonotype was seen a handful of times. The J gene is TRBJ1-1, the V gene TRBV5-5, with D unresolved. The CDR3 has 17 residues. V lost 0 bases and J lost 0, with 15 bases in between. Germline V gives CDR1 SGHKS, CDR2 YYEKEE (reference sequence). Here the CDR3 DNA reads TGTGCCAGCAGCTTGGGTCCAGGCCCCACCATGAACACTGAAGCTTTCTTT. Translated, it gives CASSLGPGPTMNTEAFF.

V is TRBV29-1 and J is TRBJ2-3; D unresolved. Germline-derived CDR1 and CDR2 are SQVTM and ANQGSEA. The germline V and J ends were trimmed by 3 bases and 2 bases, with 21 bases remaining between them. The CDR3 covers 17 residues. The CDR3 here is CSVDPRRASGFTDTQYF. Written as DNA, the CDR3 is TGCAGCGTTGATCCTCGCCGGGCCTCAGGCTTCACAGATACGCAGTATTTT.

This clonotype was seen a single time. V and J are TRBV7-2 and TRBJ2-3; the match to TRBD2 covers 13 bases. CDR1 is SGHTA, CDR2 FQGNSA, per germline. The CDR3 covers 17 residues. Trimming at V came to 10 bases and at J to 0 bases, leaving 10 bases not matched to a gene. CDR3 in amino acids: CATPGLAGVLSTDTQYF. In DNA form, the CDR3 reads TGTGCCACCCCAGGACTAGCGGGGGTTCTTAGCACAGATACGCAGTATTTT.

This clonotype was detected once. V is TRBV14 and J is TRBJ2-4, with 12 positions matching TRBD1. The J call may be wrong; the DNA end is better matched by TRBJ2-7. The germline V gene has CDR1 SGHDN and CDR2 FVKESK. This CDR3 spans 17 amino acids. This CDR3 is CASSQRNWDRGRDEQYF. The CDR3 DNA sequence: TGTGCCAGCAGCCAAAGAAATTGGGACAGGGGGCGCGACGAGCAGTACTTC.

This clonotype was counted only a few times. CDR3 DNA: TGCAGTGCTAGAGATTTGCGGGGGGGCCTGGATACGCAGTATTTT. This gives the protein CSARDLRGGLDTQYF. The chain joins TRBV20-1 to TRBJ2-3; 9 bases fit TRBD2. This CDR3 spans 15 amino acids. Germline loops: CDR1 DFQATT, CDR2 SNEGSKA (reference sequence). With 0 bases clipped from V and 6 bases from J, the junction kept 7 bases outside the gene matches.

This clonotype appeared once. The chain combines TRBV5-1 with TRBJ2-7; possible D gene TRBD2, 5 bases. This CDR3 is 16 amino acids long. Germline V gives CDR1 SGHRS, CDR2 YFSETQ. V lost 4 bases, J lost 2 bases, and 19 bases lay in between. CDR3 bases: TGCGCCAGCAGCGACCCCTCGGTGGGAGTAACCTACGAGCAGTACTTC. This codes for CASSDPSVGVTYEQYF.

CDR3 sequence reads: CATSSSRNRGRNEQFF. The DNA of the CDR3 is TGTGCCACCAGCAGTTCCCGGAACAGGGGGCGCAATGAGCAGTTCTTC. The chain links TRBV15 to TRBJ2-1; 9 bases map to TRBD1. CDR3 size: 16 residues. Germline V gene lookup returns CDR1 LNHNV and CDR2 YYDKDF (reference sequence). The trim removed 3 bases at V and 6 bases at J, leaving 9 bases unmatched.

The chain employs TRBV7-2 and TRBJ1-2; D is perhaps TRBD1 (6 bases). The CDR3 is made up of 13 amino acids. Germline lookup yields CDR1 SGHTA and CDR2 FQGNSA. With 5 bases removed from V and 4 bases from J, the gap between germline ends came to 11 bases. CDR3 DNA: TGTGCCAGCAGCCTTTACAGGGCCTATGGCTACACCTTC. Translating gives CASSLYRAYGYTF.

This clonotype turned up a few times. The chain uses TRBV7-2 and TRBJ2-5; 7 nucleotides agree with TRBD2. Germline CDR1 SGHTA, CDR2 FQGNSA. J lost 5 bases, V lost 6 bases, and 12 bases had no gene match. The CDR3 is 15 amino acids. CDR3 DNA: TGTGCCAGCAGTCCCGCTAGCGGTAGGACCGAGACCCAGTACTTC. It codes for CASSPASGRTETQYF. Supplemented by reference TRBV7-2 and TRBJ2-5, the full variable domain reads GAGVSQSPSNKVTEKGKDVELRCDPISGHTALYWYRQSLGQGLEFLIYFQGNSAPDKSGLPSDRFSAERTGGSVSTLTIQRTQQEDSAVYLCASSPASGRTETQYFGPGTRLLVL.

The gene calls are TRBV18 and TRBJ2-5; perhaps TRBD1 as D (5 bases). The CDR3 has 14 amino acids. V was shortened by 1 base and J by 0 bases, with 6 bases between the two germline ends. Germline values: CDR1 KGHSH, CDR2 LQKENI. The CDR3 sequence: CASSPQGYQETQYF. Written as DNA, the CDR3 is TGTGCCAGCTCACCACAGGGGTACCAAGAGACCCAGTACTTC.

This clonotype was counted between two and nine times. The chain carries TRBV4-1 and TRBJ2-5; no definite D call. Germline CDR1 and CDR2: MGHRA and YSYEKL. This CDR3 spans 13 amino acids. The V end was cut by 1 base, the J end by 3 bases, with 6 bases between. CDR3 DNA sequence: TGCGCCAGCAGCCAAGGAACAGAAGAGACCCAGTACTTC. Its translation: CASSQGTEETQYF.